This T cell receptor beta chain derives from a study of T and B cells in COVID-19 patients. Overall study: Peripheral blood came from COVID-19 patients with active infection or after recovery. The study's findings and limits: Highly clonal in active COVID-19, TRB repertoires exceeded healthy-donor diversity and richness at recovery. Patients with COVID-19 reportedly showed strongly skewed T cell receptor beta variable and joining gene usage.

Multiplex PCR with BIOMED2 TRB-A/B primer pools amplified TRB rearrangements. Via MiXCR, TCRdb re-called the multiplex PCR reads, giving one row per CDR3 protein. The data show several thousand distinct CDR3 sequences, with 31% seen just once and 20% to 25% held by the top ten. J lost 0 bases, V lost 5 bases, and 10 bases had no gene match. The CDR3 length is 18 residues. In the case of this clonotype: The target antigen is unknown.

Blood genomic DNA input for TRB amplification was roughly 220-500 ng. The chain joins TRBV12-3 or TRBV12-4 to TRBJ2-6, with TRBD2 matching 7 bases. Material for sequencing was blood. The sequence came from a human donor with active COVID-19. The CDR3 sequence is CASSPGGTKNSGANVLTF. The DNA for the CDR3 is TGTGCCAGCAGTCCGGGGGGTACCAAAAACTCTGGGGCCAACGTCCTGACTTTC.